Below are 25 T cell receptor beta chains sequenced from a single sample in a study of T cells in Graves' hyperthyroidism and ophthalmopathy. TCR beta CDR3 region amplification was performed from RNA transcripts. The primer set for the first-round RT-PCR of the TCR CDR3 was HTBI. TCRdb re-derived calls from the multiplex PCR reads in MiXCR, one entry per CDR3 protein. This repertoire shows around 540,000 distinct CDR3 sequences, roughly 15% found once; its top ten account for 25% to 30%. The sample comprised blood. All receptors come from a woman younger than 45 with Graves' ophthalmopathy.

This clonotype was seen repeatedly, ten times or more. This CDR3 is CSASGYGGGGETQYF. The CDR3 DNA sequence: TGCAGTGCTAGTGGTTATGGGGGTGGGGGGGAGACCCAGTACTTC. The chain links TRBV20-1 to TRBJ2-5; tentative D call: TRBD2 (6 bases). Germline V gene lookup returns CDR1 DFQATT and CDR2 SNEGSKA (reference sequence). There are 15 residues in the CDR3. V shed 3 bases and J shed 5 bases, with 19 bases lying between them.

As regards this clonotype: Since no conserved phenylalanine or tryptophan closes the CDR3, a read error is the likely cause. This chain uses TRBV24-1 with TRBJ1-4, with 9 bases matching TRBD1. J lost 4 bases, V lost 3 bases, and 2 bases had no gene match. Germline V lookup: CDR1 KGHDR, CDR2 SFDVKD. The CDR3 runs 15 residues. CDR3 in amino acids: CATSDPTGGNEKLFL. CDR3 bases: TGTGCCACCAGTGATCCGACAGGGGGTAATGAAAAACTGTTTCTT.

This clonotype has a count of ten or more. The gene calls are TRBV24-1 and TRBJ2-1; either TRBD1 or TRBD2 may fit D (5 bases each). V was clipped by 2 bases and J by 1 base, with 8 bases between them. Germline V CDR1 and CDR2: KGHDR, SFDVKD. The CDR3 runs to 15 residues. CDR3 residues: CATSDWDQSYNEQFF. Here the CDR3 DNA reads TGTGCCACCAGTGATTGGGACCAGTCCTACAATGAGCAGTTCTTC.

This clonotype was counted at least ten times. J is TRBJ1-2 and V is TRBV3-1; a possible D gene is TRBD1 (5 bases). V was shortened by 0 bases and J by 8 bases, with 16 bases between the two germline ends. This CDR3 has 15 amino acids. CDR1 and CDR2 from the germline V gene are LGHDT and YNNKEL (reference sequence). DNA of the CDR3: TGTGCCAGCAGCCAAGACTGGCAATCTAGGGGAGGCTACACCTTC. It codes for CASSQDWQSRGGYTF.

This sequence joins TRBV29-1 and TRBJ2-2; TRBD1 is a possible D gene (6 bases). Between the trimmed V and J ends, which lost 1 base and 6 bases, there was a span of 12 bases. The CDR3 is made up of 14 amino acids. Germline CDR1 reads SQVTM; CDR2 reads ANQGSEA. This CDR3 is CSVEGTGLPGELFF. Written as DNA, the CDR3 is TGCAGCGTTGAAGGCACAGGGTTACCCGGGGAGCTGTTTTTT.

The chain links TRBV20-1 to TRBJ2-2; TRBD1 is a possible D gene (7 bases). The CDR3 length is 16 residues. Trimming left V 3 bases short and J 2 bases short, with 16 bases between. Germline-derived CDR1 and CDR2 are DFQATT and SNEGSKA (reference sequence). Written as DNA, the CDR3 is TGCAGTGCTAGGGGGCGGGGACAGATTAACACCGGGGAGCTGTTTTTT. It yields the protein CSARGRGQINTGELFF.

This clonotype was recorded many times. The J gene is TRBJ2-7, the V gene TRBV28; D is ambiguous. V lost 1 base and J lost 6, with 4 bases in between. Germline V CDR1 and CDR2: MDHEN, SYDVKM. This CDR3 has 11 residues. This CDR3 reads CASSLSGEQYF. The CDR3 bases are TGTGCCAGCAGTTTATCGGGCGAGCAGTACTTC.

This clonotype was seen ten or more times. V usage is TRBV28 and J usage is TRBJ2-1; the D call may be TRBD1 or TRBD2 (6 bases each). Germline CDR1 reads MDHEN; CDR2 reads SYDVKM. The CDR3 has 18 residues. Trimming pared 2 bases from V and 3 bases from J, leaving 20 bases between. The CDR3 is CASSLRGVGGKVYNEQFF. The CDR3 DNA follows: TGTGCCAGCAGTTTAAGGGGGGTTGGCGGGAAGGTCTACAATGAGCAGTTCTTC. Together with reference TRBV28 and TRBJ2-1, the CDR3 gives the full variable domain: DVKVTQSSRYLVKRTGEKVFLECVQDMDHENMFWYRQDPGLGLRLIYFSYDVKMKEKGDIPEGYSVSREKKERFSLILESASTNQTSMYLCASSLRGVGGKVYNEQFFGPGTRLTVL.

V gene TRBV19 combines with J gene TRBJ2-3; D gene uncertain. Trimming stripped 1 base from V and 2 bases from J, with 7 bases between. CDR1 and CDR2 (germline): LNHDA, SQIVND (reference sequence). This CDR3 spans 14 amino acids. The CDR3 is CASSIGLLTDTQYF. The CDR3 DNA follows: TGTGCCAGTAGTATAGGACTTCTCACAGATACGCAGTATTTT.

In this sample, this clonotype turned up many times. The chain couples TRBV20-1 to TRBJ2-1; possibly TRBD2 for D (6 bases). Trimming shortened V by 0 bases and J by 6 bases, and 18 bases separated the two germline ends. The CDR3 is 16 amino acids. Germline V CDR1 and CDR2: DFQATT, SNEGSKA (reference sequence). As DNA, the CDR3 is TGCAGTGCTAGAGATCGTCGGGGAGGAAGGGGCAATGAGCAGTTCTTC. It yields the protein CSARDRRGGRGNEQFF.

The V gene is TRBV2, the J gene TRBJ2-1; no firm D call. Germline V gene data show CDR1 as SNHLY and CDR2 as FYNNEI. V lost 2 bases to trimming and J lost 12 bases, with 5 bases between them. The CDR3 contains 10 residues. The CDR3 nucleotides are TGTGCCAGCAGTGAAAGTTGGCAGTTCTTC. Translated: CASSESWQFF.

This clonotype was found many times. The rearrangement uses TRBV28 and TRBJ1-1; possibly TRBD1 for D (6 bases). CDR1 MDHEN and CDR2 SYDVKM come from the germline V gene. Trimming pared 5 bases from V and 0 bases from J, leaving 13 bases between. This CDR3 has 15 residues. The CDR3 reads CASSRGHSMNTEAFF. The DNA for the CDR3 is TGTGCCAGCAGTCGGGGACACTCTATGAACACTGAAGCTTTCTTT.

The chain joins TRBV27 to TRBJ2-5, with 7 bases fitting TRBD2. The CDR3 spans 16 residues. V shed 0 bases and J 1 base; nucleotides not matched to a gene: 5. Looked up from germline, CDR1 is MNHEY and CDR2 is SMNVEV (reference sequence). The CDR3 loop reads CASSLSLLASQETQYF. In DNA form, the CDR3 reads TGTGCCAGCAGTTTATCCTTACTAGCGTCCCAAGAGACCCAGTACTTC.

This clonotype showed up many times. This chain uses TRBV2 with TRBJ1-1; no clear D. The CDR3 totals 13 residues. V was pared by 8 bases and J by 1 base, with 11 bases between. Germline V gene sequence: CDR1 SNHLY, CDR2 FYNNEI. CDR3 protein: CASLAEANTEAFF. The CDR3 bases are TGTGCCAGCCTAGCTGAGGCGAACACTGAAGCTTTCTTT.

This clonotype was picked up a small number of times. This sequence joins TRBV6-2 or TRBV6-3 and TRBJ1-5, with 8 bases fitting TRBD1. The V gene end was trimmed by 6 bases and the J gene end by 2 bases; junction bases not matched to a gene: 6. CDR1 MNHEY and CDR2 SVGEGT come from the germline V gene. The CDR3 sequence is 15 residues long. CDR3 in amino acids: CASRTQGAGNQPQHF. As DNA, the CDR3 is TGTGCCAGCAGAACGCAGGGGGCAGGCAATCAGCCCCAGCATTTT.

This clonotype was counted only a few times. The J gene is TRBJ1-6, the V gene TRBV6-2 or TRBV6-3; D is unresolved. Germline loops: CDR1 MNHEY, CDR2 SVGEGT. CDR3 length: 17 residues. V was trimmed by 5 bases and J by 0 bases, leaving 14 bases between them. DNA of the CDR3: TGTGCCAGCAGTCCCCGGGGTGGGAGCTCCTATAATTCACCCCTCCACTTT. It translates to CASSPRGGSSYNSPLHF.

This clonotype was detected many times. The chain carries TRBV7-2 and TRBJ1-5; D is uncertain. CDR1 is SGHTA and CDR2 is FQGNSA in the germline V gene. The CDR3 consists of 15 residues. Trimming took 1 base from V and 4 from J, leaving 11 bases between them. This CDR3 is CASSLVSGSNQPQHF. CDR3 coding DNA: TGTGCCAGCAGCTTAGTCTCCGGTTCAAATCAGCCCCAGCATTTT.

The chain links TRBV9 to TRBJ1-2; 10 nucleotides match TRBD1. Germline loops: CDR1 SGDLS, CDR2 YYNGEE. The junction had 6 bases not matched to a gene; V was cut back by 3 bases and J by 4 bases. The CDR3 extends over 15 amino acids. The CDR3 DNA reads TGTGCCAGCAGCGGCGACAGGGGGCGCGTCTATGGCTACACCTTC. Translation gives CASSGDRGRVYGYTF.

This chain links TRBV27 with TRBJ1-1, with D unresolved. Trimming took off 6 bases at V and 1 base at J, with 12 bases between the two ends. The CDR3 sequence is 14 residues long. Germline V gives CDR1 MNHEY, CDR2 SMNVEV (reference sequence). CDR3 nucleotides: TGTGCCAGCAGGCCTTGGAGCTCGAACACTGAAGCTTTCTTT. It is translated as CASRPWSSNTEAFF.

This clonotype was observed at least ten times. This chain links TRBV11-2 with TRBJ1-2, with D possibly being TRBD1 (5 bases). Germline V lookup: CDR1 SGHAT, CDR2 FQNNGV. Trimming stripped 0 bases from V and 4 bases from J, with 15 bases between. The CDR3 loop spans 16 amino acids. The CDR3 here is CASSLDGGTAGYGYTF. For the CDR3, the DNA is TGTGCCAGCAGCTTAGATGGCGGGACCGCTGGCTATGGCTACACCTTC.

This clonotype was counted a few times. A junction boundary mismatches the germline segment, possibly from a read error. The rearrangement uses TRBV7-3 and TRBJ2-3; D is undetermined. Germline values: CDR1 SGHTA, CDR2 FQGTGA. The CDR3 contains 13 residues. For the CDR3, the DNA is TGTGCCAGCAGCCTAACCCTTACAAATACGCAGTATTTT. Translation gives CASSLTLTNTQYF.

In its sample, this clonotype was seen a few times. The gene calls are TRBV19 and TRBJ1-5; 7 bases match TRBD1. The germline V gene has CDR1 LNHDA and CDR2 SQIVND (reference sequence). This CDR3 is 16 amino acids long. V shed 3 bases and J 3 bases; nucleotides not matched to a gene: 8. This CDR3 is CASSIEGRGYNQPQHF. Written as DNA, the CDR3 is TGTGCCAGTAGTATTGAGGGCAGGGGGTACAATCAGCCCCAGCATTTT.

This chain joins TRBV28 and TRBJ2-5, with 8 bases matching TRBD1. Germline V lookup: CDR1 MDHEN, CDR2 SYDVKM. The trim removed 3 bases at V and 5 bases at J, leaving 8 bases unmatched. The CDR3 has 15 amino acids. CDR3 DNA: TGTGCCAGCAGTTTCGAGGACAGGGTTATGGAGACCCAGTACTTC. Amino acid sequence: CASSFEDRVMETQYF.

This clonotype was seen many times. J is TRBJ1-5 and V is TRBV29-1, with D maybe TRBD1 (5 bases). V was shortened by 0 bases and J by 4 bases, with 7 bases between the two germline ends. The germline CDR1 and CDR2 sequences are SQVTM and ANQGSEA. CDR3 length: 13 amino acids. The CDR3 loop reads CSVEDGANQPQHF. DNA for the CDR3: TGCAGCGTTGAAGATGGGGCGAATCAGCCCCAGCATTTT.

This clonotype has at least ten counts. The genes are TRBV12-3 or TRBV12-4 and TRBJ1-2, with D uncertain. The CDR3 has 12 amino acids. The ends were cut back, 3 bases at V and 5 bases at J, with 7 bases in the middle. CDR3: CASSFTGYGYTF. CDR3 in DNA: TGTGCCAGCAGTTTTACGGGGTATGGCTACACCTTC.